This entry features one T cell receptor (beta chain) sequence. What this receptor recognizes is not known. No base-level quality is on record; no much larger clone is a single base apart. Between the V and J ends, shortened by 9 bases and 8 bases respectively, the junction contains 19 bases. CDR1 is given as SNHLY and CDR2 as FYNNEI, both from the germline V gene. From its cysteine to its phenylalanine, the CDR3 spans 13 amino acids. Of the read, only the CDR3 DNA is kept; its 39 bases are in frame from base 1. In the prospective study, participants were about 18 to 89 years old, resided in around 25 geographic areas of the United States, and were enrolled through a virtual design. In the prospective study, participants were assigned to cohorts based on the clinical history participants reported in a screening survey and a study questionnaire. In the prospective study, mobile phlebotomists collected whole blood, serum and a nasopharyngeal or oropharyngeal swab from each participant. Participants in the prospective study had the option to provide additional blood draws and questionnaires over a roughly 2-month period. Before DNA extraction, prospective study blood samples were shipped either frozen or at room temperature.

This entry comes from a study of blood T cell repertoires in COVID-19 (dated by TCRdb to 2019 to 2021). Notes on the research overall: Collaborator samples came from the United States, Italy and Spain and covered acute and convalescent phases of COVID-19. The material from the prospective study consisted of cDNA or gDNA derived from T cells, B-cell-depleted T cells, or PBMCs. The dataset comprised deeply sampled blood TCRbeta repertoires from subjects exposed to, actively infected with, or recovered from COVID-19. The repertoires were released in a freely available public database intended as a resource for research on the immune response to SARS-CoV-2. The samples were drawn from two sources: the first 160 participants of the ongoing ImmuneRACE study, and fewer than 1,500 subjects contributed by 6 global collaborators. A de-identified subject ID, COVID-19 status, age in years and sex were almost always included in the sample metadata. Where HLA class I and class II types were available, the types were taken from metadata supplied by the sample provider, not from assay-based typing.

The immunoSEQ Assay, a bias-controlled multiplex PCR, was used to amplify TCRbeta CDR3 regions from genomic DNA. In the paper's pipeline: The number of nucleated cells in each sample was estimated by amplification of reference gene primers within the assay. To quantify the absolute abundance of each unique TCRbeta CDR3 rearrangement, sequence reads were collapsed and filtered. For each sample, productive Simpson clonality was calculated by taking the square root of Simpson's diversity index across productive rearrangements. This immuneACCESS table, as held by TCRdb, lists in-frame sequences with V and J called but not all clones. Of the missing ones, under half trace to an unresolved V gene in checked studies; the others have no known cause. V, J and clone size are those of that table, while D and trimming were read from the DNA. The sample table shows almost 400,000 clones, and more than 75% are seen once. Together, the top ten hold 0.95% to 1% of the sample.

Results the study describes overall, beyond this receptor: Clinical and demographic metadata were provided uncurated, with the amount varying by source and participant.

The chain is assembled from TRBV2 and TRBJ1-2; TRBD1 is perhaps the D gene, given 6 matching bases. The sample was PBMCs or T cells enriched from blood (not recorded which). This clonotype was sampled from a woman under 40 with acute COVID-19. The CDR3 in this case is CASGGGRGRGYTF. The nucleotides are TGTGCCAGTGGGGGCGGGAGGGGCCGAGGCTACACCTTC.